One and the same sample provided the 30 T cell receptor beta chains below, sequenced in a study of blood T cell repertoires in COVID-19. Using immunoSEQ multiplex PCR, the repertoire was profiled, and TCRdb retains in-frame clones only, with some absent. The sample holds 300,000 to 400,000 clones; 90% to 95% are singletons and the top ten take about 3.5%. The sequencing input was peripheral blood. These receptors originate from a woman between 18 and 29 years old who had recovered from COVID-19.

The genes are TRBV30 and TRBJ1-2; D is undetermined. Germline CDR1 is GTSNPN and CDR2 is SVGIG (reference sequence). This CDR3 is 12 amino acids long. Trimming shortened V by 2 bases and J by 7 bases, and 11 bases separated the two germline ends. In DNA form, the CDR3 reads TGTGCCTGGAGTAGTGGCGGCGGTGGCTACACCTTC. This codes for CAWSSGGGGYTF.

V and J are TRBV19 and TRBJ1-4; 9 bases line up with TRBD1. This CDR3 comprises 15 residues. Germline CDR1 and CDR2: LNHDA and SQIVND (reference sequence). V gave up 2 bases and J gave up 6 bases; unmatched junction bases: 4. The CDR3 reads CASSIRQGGDEKLFF. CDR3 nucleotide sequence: TGTGCCAGTAGTATACGACAGGGGGGGGATGAAAAACTGTTTTTT.

CDR3 bases: TGTGCCAGCAGTTTAGCGGGAGCGGCCGAGCAGTACGTC. Amino acids: CASSLAGAAEQYV. V and J are TRBV5-8 and TRBJ2-7; 9 bases map to TRBD2. CDR1 is SGHTS and CDR2 is YDEGEE in the germline V gene. This CDR3 is 13 amino acids long. J lost 6 bases, V lost 5 bases, and 6 bases had no gene match.

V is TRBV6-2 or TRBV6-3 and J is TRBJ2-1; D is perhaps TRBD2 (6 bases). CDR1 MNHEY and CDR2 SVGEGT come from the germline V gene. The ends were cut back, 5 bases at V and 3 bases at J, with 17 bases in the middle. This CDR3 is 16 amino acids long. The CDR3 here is CASSTRTTERYNEQFF. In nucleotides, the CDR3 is TGTGCCAGCAGTACACGGACTACCGAGCGCTACAATGAGCAGTTCTTC.

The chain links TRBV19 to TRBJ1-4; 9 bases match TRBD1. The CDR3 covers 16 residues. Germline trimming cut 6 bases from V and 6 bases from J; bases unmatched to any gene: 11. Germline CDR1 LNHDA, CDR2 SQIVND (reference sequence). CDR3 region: CASSSSPGQGDEKLFF. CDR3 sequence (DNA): TGTGCCAGTAGCTCAAGCCCGGGACAGGGTGATGAAAAACTGTTTTTT.

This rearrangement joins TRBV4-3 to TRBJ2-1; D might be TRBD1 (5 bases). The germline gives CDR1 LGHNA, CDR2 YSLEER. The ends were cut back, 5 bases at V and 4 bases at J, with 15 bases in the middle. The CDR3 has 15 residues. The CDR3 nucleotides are TGCGCCAGCAGCGGGATCGACAGAGTTTACAATGAGCAGTTCTTC. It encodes CASSGIDRVYNEQFF.

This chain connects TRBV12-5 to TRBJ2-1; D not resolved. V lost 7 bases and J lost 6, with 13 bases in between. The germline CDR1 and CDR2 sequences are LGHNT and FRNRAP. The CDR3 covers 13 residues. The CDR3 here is CASAPPFGNEQFF. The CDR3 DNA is TGTGCTAGTGCCCCCCCCTTCGGCAATGAGCAGTTCTTC.

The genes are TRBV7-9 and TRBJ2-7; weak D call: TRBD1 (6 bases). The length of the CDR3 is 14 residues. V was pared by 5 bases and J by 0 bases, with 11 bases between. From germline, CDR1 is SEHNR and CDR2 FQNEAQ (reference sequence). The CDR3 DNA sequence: TGTGCCAGCAGCCGGGACACCCTCTCCTACGAGCAGTACGTC. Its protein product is CASSRDTLSYEQYV.

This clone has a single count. CDR3 DNA: TGTGCCAGCAGCGTAGCGGCTAGCGGGAGGGATACGCAGTATTTT. It yields the protein CASSVAASGRDTQYF. The gene calls are TRBV9 and TRBJ2-3; 11 positions match TRBD2. With 0 bases clipped from V and 6 bases from J, the junction kept 3 bases outside the gene matches. The CDR3 is 15 residues long. Germline V CDR1 and CDR2: SGDLS, YYNGEE.

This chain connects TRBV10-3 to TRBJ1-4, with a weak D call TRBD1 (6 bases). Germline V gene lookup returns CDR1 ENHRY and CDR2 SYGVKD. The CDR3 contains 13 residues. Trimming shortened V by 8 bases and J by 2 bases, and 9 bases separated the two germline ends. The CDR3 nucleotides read TGTGCCATCTCGGGACATACTAATGAAAAACTGTTTTTT. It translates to CAISGHTNEKLFF.

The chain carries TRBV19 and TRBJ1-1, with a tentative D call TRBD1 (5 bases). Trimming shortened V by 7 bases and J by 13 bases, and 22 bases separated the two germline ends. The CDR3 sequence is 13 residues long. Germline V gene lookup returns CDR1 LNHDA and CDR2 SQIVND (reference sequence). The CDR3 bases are TGTGCCAGTACCACACCTGGGGCCTGGAAGAGTTTCTTT. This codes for CASTTPGAWKSFF.

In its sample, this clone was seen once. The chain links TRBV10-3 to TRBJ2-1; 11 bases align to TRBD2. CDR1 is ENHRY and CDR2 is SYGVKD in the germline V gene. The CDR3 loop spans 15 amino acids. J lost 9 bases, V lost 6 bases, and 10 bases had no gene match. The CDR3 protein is CAIRVTSGTVGEQFF. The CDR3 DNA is TGTGCCATCAGGGTGACTAGCGGGACCGTAGGTGAGCAGTTCTTC.

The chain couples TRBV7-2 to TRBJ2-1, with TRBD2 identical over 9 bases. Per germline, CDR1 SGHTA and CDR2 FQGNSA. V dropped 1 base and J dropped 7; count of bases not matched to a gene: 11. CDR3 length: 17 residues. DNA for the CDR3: TGTGCCAGCAGCTTAGATCTGGGTCTAGCGGGAACTAATGAGCAGTTCTTC. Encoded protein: CASSLDLGLAGTNEQFF. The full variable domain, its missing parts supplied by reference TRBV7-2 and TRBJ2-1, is GAGVSQSPSNKVTEKGKDVELRCDPISGHTALYWYRQSLGQGLEFLIYFQGNSAPDKSGLPSDRFSAERTGGSVSTLTIQRTQQEDSAVYLCASSLDLGLAGTNEQFFGPGTRLTVL.

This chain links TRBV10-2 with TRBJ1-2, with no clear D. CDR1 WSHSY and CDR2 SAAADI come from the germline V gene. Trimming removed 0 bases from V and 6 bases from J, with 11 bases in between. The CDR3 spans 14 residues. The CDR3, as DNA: TGCGCCAGCAGTGAGTCGAGGCGGGGTGATGGCTACACCTTC. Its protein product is CASSESRRGDGYTF.

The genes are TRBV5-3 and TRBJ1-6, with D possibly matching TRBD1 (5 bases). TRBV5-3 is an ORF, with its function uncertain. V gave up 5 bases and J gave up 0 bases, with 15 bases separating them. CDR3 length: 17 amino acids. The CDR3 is CARSNGQPSSYNSPLHF. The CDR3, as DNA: TGTGCCAGAAGTAACGGACAACCATCCTCCTATAATTCACCCCTCCACTTT.

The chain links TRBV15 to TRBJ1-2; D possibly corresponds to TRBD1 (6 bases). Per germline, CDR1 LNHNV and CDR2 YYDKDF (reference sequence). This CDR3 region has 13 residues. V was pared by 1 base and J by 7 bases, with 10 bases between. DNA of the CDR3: TGTGCCACCAGCAGAGTATTGGGGGCTGGCTACACCTTC. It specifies CATSRVLGAGYTF.

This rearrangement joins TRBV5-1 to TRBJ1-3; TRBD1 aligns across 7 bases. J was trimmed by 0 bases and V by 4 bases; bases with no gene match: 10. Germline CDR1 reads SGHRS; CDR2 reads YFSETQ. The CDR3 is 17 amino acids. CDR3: CASSPRLGQSSGNTIYF. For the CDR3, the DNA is TGCGCCAGCAGCCCCCGGCTGGGACAGAGCTCTGGAAACACCATATATTTT. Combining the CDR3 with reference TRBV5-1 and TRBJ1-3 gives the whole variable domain KAGVTQTPRYLIKTRGQQVTLSCSPISGHRSVSWYQQTPGQGLQFLFEYFSETQRNKGNFPGRFSGRQFSNSRSEMNVSTLELGDSALYLCASSPRLGQSSGNTIYFGEGSWLTVV.

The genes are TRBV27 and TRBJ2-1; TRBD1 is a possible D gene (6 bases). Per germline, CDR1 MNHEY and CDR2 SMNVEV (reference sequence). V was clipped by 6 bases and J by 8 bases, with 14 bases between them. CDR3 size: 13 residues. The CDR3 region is CASRRTGRDEQFF. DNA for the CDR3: TGTGCCAGCAGGAGAACAGGGCGGGATGAGCAGTTCTTC.

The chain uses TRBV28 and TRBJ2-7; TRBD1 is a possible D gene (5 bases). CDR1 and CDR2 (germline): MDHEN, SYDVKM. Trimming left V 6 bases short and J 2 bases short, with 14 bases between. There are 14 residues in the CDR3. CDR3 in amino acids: CASRSYRSPYEQYV. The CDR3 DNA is TGTGCCAGCAGGTCCTACAGGTCTCCCTACGAGCAGTACGTC.

CDR3 nucleotides: TGTGCCAGCAGGACGTGGGGGGTTAACTATGGCTACACCTTC. This sequence encodes CASRTWGVNYGYTF. This chain links TRBV2 with TRBJ1-2; D is possibly TRBD1 (5 bases). V was pared by 6 bases and J by 1 base, with 12 bases between. This CDR3 spans 14 amino acids. Per the germline V gene, CDR1 is SNHLY and CDR2 is FYNNEI.

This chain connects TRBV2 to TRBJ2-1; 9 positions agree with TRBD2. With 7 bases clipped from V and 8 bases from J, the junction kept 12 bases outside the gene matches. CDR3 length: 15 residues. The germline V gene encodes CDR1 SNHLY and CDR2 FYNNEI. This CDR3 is CASIPRGTSLDEQFF. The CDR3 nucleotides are TGTGCCAGCATTCCCCGGGGGACTAGCTTGGATGAGCAGTTCTTC.

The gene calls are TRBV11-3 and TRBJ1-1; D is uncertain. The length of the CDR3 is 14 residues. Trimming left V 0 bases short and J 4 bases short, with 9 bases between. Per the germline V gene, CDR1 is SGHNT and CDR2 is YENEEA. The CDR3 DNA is TGTGCCAGCAGCTTAGAGGTTTATAGCACTGAAGCTTTCTTT. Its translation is CASSLEVYSTEAFF. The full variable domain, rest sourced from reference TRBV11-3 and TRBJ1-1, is EAGVVQSPRYKIIEKKQPVAFWCNPISGHNTLYWYLQNLGQGPELLIRYENEEAVDDSQLPKDRFSAERLKGVDSTLKIQPAELGDSAVYLCASSLEVYSTEAFFGQGTRLTVV.

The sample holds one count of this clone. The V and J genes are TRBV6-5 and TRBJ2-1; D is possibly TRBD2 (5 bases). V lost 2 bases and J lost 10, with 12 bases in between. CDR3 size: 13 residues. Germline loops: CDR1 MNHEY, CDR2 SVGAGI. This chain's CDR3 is CASSYARSSEQFF. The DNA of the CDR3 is TGTGCCAGCAGTTACGCGAGGTCTAGCGAGCAGTTCTTC.

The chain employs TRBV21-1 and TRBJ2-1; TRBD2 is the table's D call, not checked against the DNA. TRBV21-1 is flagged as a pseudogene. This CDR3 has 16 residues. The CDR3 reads CASSKVRREGYNEQFF. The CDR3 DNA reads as TGTGCCAGCAGCAAAGTCAGGCGGGAGGGCTACAATGAGCAGTTCTTC.

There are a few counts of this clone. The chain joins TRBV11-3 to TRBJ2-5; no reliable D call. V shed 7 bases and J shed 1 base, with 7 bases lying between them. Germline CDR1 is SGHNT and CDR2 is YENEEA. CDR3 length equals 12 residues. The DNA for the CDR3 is TGTGCCAGCACGACTCGCCAAGAGACCCAGTACTTC. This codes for CASTTRQETQYF. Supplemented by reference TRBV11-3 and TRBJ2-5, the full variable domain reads EAGVVQSPRYKIIEKKQPVAFWCNPISGHNTLYWYLQNLGQGPELLIRYENEEAVDDSQLPKDRFSAERLKGVDSTLKIQPAELGDSAVYLCASTTRQETQYFGPGTRLLVL.

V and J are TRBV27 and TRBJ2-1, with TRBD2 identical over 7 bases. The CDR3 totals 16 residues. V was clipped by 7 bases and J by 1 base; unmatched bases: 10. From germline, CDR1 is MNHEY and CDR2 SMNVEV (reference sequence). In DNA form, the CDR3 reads TGTGCCAGCACCGGGGTGGGAGGGCGTTCCTACAATGAGCAGTTCTTC. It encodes CASTGVGGRSYNEQFF.

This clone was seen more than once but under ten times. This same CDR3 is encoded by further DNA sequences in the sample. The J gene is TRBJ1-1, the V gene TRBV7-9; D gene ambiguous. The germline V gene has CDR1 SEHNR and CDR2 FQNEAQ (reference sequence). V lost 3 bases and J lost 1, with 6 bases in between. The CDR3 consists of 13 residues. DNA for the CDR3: TGTGCCAGCAGCTTCTATGAGAACACTGAAGCTTTCTTT. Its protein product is CASSFYENTEAFF.

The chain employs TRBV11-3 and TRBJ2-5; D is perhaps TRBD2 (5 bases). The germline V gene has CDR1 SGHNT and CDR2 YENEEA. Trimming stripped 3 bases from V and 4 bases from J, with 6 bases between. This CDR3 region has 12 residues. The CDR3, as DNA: TGTGCCAGCAGCTTCCGGGGAGAGACCCAGTACTTC. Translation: CASSFRGETQYF.

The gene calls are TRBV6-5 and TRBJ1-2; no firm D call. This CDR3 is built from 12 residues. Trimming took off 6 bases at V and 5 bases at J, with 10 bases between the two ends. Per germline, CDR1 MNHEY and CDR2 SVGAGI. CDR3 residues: CASSNGAYGYTF. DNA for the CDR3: TGTGCCAGCAGCAACGGAGCATATGGCTACACCTTC.

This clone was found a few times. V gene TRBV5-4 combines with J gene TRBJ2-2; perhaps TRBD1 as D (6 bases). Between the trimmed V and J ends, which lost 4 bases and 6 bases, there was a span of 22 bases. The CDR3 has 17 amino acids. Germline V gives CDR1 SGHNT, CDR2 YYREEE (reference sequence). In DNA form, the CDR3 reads TGTGCCAGCAGCCTCTCCGAGGGGGAAGCTAGGCCCGGGGAGCTGTTTTTT. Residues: CASSLSEGEARPGELFF.